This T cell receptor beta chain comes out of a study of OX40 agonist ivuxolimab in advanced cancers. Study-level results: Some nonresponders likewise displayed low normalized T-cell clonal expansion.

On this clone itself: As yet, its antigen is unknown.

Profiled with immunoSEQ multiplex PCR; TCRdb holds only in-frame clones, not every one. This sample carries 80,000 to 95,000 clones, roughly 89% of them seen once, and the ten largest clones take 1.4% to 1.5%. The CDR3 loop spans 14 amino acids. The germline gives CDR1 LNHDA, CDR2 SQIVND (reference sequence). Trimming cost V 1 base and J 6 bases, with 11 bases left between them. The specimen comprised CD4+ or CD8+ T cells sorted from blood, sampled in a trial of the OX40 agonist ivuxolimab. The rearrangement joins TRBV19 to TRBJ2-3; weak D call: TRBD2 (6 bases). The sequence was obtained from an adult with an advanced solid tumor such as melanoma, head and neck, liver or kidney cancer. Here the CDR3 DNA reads TGTGCCAGTAGTATAGCGGGAGAGGGGGATACGCAGTATTTT. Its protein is CASSIAGEGDTQYF.